These 16 T cell receptor beta chains were sequenced from one sample in a study of cytomegalovirus exposure and HLA in healthy donors. A multiplex PCR was run with 60 Vbeta primers and 13 Jbeta primers. The table came from immunoSEQ multiplex PCR; TCRdb's copy has only in-frame clones and leaves some out. The sample includes 100,000 to 150,000 clones, roughly four fifths of them seen just once. Sequencing was performed on PBMCs. These receptors were obtained from a boy aged 2 to 10 in good health and CMV-seronegative.

The gene calls are TRBV4-2 and TRBJ2-7; D perhaps matches TRBD2 (5 bases). V lost 0 bases and J 2 bases, leaving 14 bases between the germline ends. Germline loops: CDR1 LGHNA, CDR2 YNFKEQ. The CDR3 loop spans 16 amino acids. The CDR3 loop reads CASSQEFGDNTYEQYF. In nucleotides, the CDR3 is TGTGCCAGCAGCCAAGAATTCGGGGATAACACCTACGAGCAGTACTTC.

The rearrangement uses TRBV5-6 and TRBJ2-2; tentative D call: TRBD1 (6 bases). Trimming took 5 bases from V and 6 from J, leaving 17 bases between them. Germline values: CDR1 SGHDT, CDR2 YYEEEE. The CDR3 spans 15 residues. The CDR3 sequence: CASRRTGQQAGELFF. Written as DNA, the CDR3 is TGTGCCAGCAGACGAACAGGGCAACAGGCCGGGGAGCTGTTTTTT.

The chain is built from TRBV15 and TRBJ2-5; D may be TRBD2 (6 bases). The V gene lost 0 bases and the J gene lost 3 bases, with 17 bases spanning the gap. The germline CDR1 and CDR2 sequences are LNHNV and YYDKDF (reference sequence). The CDR3 runs 17 residues. The CDR3: CATSRDSPLAIKETQYF. The CDR3 nucleotides are TGTGCCACCAGCAGAGATTCACCCCTAGCGATAAAAGAGACCCAGTACTTC.

This clone came up a few times. V gene TRBV10-2 combines with J gene TRBJ2-5; D gene unclear. CDR1 and CDR2 (germline): WSHSY, SAAADI. The CDR3 runs 11 residues. V lost 6 bases and J 2 bases, leaving 4 bases between the germline ends. CDR3 coding DNA: TGCGCCAGCAGCCTACAAGAGACCCAGTACTTC. It specifies CASSLQETQYF.

V gene TRBV19 combines with J gene TRBJ1-5; the D is unclear. V was cut by 3 bases and J by 2 bases, with 5 bases left in between. The CDR3 consists of 13 residues. Germline V gene data show CDR1 as LNHDA and CDR2 as SQIVND (reference sequence). CDR3 nucleotide sequence: TGTGCCAGTAGTATCCCAGGCAATCAGCCCCAGCATTTT. Protein sequence: CASSIPGNQPQHF.

This clone is a singleton in its sample. The chain couples TRBV6-6 to TRBJ2-2; D possibly corresponds to TRBD1 (6 bases). Germline V gene data show CDR1 as MNHNY and CDR2 as SVGAGI (reference sequence). V was cut by 6 bases and J by 4 bases, with 12 bases left in between. There are 14 residues in the CDR3. The CDR3 reads CASSVGAVTGELFF. CDR3 bases: TGTGCCAGCAGCGTGGGGGCGGTCACCGGGGAGCTGTTTTTT.

This rearrangement joins TRBV19 to TRBJ1-4; 8 nucleotides line up with TRBD1. The V gene's germline CDR1 is LNHDA and CDR2 SQIVND (reference sequence). The junction had 7 bases not matched to a gene; V was cut back by 3 bases and J by 7 bases. The CDR3 totals 15 residues. Here the CDR3 DNA reads TGTGCCAGTAGTATCCCGGACAGGGTTGGTGAAAAACTGTTTTTT. It codes for CASSIPDRVGEKLFF.

This sequence joins TRBV11-2 and TRBJ2-7; 8 positions match TRBD1. Germline V gives CDR1 SGHAT, CDR2 FQNNGV. The length of the CDR3 is 16 residues. V lost 4 bases and J lost 3; bases outside the gene matches: 11. The CDR3, as DNA: TGTGCCAGCAGCTCCCGCCGAGGGACAGGAGGCTACGAGCAGTACTTC. Amino acid sequence: CASSSRRGTGGYEQYF.

CDR3 sequence (DNA): TGTGCCAGCAGCCGAAGCCAGGATTCCTACGAGCAGTACGTC. As protein: CASSRSQDSYEQYV. The J gene is TRBJ2-7, the V gene TRBV7-3; D is unclear. Germline V lookup: CDR1 SGHTA, CDR2 FQGTGA. The CDR3 is 14 residues long. V lost 5 bases to trimming and J lost 1 base, with 12 bases between them.

V usage is TRBV7-3 and J usage is TRBJ1-2, with D perhaps matching TRBD1 (6 bases). This CDR3 has 15 residues. Germline V CDR1 and CDR2: SGHTA, FQGTGA. Trimming left V 4 bases short and J 4 bases short, with 16 bases between. This chain's CDR3 is CASSSTPGAGYGYTF. Here the CDR3 DNA reads TGTGCCAGCAGCTCAACCCCAGGGGCCGGCTATGGCTACACCTTC.

The CDR3 is CASSLNPSGLNEQFF. DNA of the CDR3: TGTGCCAGCAGCTTAAATCCTAGCGGGTTAAATGAGCAGTTCTTC. The chain uses TRBV7-3 and TRBJ2-1; 8 bases are shared with TRBD2. Trimming took 1 base from V and 7 from J; bases not matched to a gene: 6. The V gene's germline CDR1 is SGHTA and CDR2 FQGTGA. The CDR3 covers 15 residues.

This sequence joins TRBV7-8 and TRBJ1-3, with a weak D call TRBD1 (6 bases). Germline CDR1 SGHVS, CDR2 FQNEAQ. The V gene lost 5 bases and the J gene lost 7 bases, with 24 bases spanning the gap. This CDR3 has 17 amino acids. The CDR3 protein is CASSPGGAAVMPNTIYF. CDR3 coding DNA: TGTGCCAGCAGCCCGGGGGGGGCGGCCGTGATGCCGAACACCATATATTTT.

This rearrangement joins TRBV5-6 to TRBJ1-1; TRBD1 might be the D (5 bases). Trimming cost V 3 bases and J 7 bases, with 19 bases left between them. The CDR3 consists of 15 residues. Germline loops: CDR1 SGHDT, CDR2 YYEEEE. CDR3: CASSWRQPKGGEAFF. CDR3 coding DNA: TGTGCCAGCAGCTGGAGACAGCCGAAGGGTGGTGAAGCTTTCTTT.

The chain joins TRBV5-6 to TRBJ2-1, with 13 bases lining up with TRBD2. Germline-derived CDR1 and CDR2 are SGHDT and YYEEEE. V trimming: 3 bases; J trimming: 8 bases; junction bases outside the gene matches: 5. The CDR3 totals 15 residues. CDR3 protein: CASSSPGLAGHEQFF. For the CDR3, the DNA is TGTGCCAGCAGCTCACCGGGACTAGCGGGACATGAGCAGTTCTTC.

CDR3 sequence (DNA): TGTGCCGGCCAAGGAGGGATCACAGATACGCAGTATTTT. Its protein product is CAGQGGITDTQYF. This chain connects TRBV7-8 to TRBJ2-3, with D maybe TRBD2 (6 bases). Germline lookup yields CDR1 SGHVS and CDR2 FQNEAQ. This CDR3 region has 13 residues. V gave up 11 bases and J gave up 2 bases, with 14 bases separating them.

To note about this clone: This CDR3 is also generated by other DNA sequences in the sample. The J gene is TRBJ2-3, the V gene TRBV19, with D maybe TRBD1 (5 bases). The V gene lost 3 bases and the J gene lost 1 base, with 11 bases spanning the gap. The CDR3 totals 15 residues. The germline CDR1 and CDR2 sequences are LNHDA and SQIVND (reference sequence). CDR3 in DNA: TGTGCCAGTAGTATGGGGCAGGGCCGCACAGATACGCAGTATTTT. Translation: CASSMGQGRTDTQYF.